Below are 4 T cell receptor beta chains sequenced from a single sample in a study of OX40 agonist ivuxolimab in advanced cancers. TCRdb's copy holds only in-frame clones and misses some; the assay was immunoSEQ multiplex PCR. The repertoire holds fewer than 95,000 clones, with about 90% as singletons. The sample here was CD4+ or CD8+ T cells sorted from blood, taken in a trial of the OX40 agonist ivuxolimab. These receptors all come from an adult with an advanced solid tumor such as melanoma, head and neck, liver or kidney cancer.

The chain has TRBV7-9 and TRBJ2-5; 9 nucleotides line up with TRBD2. The J call may be faulty, since TRBJ2-7 better matches the DNA end. Germline CDR1 reads SEHNR; CDR2 reads FQNEAQ (reference sequence). The CDR3 loop spans 14 amino acids. The CDR3 DNA follows: TGTGCCAGCAGCTCTAGCGGGGCCTCCTACGAGCAGTACTTC. This translates into CASSSSGASYEQYF.

The CDR3 DNA follows: TGCGCCAGCAGCTTGGCTGCAGCCAAAAACATTCAGTACTTC. Its translation: CASSLAAAKNIQYF. The chain uses TRBV5-1 and TRBJ2-4; D is unclear. The CDR3 is made up of 14 amino acids. Trimming left V 0 bases short and J 0 bases short, with 4 bases between. Germline CDR1 SGHRS, CDR2 YFSETQ.

V is TRBV27 and J is TRBJ1-1, with 10 bases lining up with TRBD1. V lost 6 bases and J lost 5; bases outside the gene matches: 9. The CDR3 has 15 amino acids. Germline V gene data show CDR1 as MNHEY and CDR2 as SMNVEV (reference sequence). The CDR3 region is CASRGPGTGATEAFF. CDR3 sequence (DNA): TGTGCCAGCAGGGGGCCCGGGACAGGGGCAACTGAAGCTTTCTTT.

This chain links TRBV9 with TRBJ1-1; possibly TRBD1 for D (5 bases). This CDR3 has 13 residues. V lost 1 base and J 4 bases, leaving 8 bases between the germline ends. Germline assignment: CDR1 SGDLS and CDR2 YYNGEE. The CDR3 nucleotides read TGTGCCAGCAGCGTACAGGGAAGCACTGAAGCTTTCTTT. Protein sequence: CASSVQGSTEAFF.